The rows below give T cell receptor beta chains drawn from one sample of a study of blood T cell repertoires in COVID-19. Data came from immunoSEQ multiplex PCR; TCRdb stores just in-frame clones and leaves some out. The sample lists 250,000 or so clones, roughly four fifths occurring once. Sequences were obtained from peripheral blood. The source is a man between 50 and 59 years old with acute or convalescent COVID-19. Each CDR3 is given with its conserved first and last residue. D genes are given only for firm matches. Clone size appears in some rows only: once, few, many, or a class for an expanded clone.

- TRBJ2-3 - TRBV5-6 TGTGCCAGCAGCTTTTGGGCGGCGGGAATGGGATCAGATACGCAGTATTTT CASSFWAAGMGSDTQYF
TRBD1 TRBJ1-5 - TRBV3-1/TRBV3-2 TGTGCCAGCAGCCAAGGGGAAGGGGGCTTATCCCAGCCCCAGCATTTT CASSQGEGGLSQPQHF
TRBD1 TRBJ2-5 - TRBV27 TGTGCCAGCAGTTTATCAGGGACAGGTGTAGAGACCCAGTACTTC CASSLSGTGVETQYF
TRBD1 TRBJ2-7 - TRBV6-5 TGTGCCTCCACCCCCGATACAGGGGTCCCCTACGAGCAGTACTTC CASTPDTGVPYEQYF
- TRBJ2-1 - TRBV15 TGTGCCACCAGCAGAGAACTAGCTAGTAGGAATGAGCAGTTCTTC CATSRELASRNEQFF
- TRBJ2-7 - TRBV11-2 TGTGCCAGCAGCCCGCGCGGGCTCGAGCAGTACTTC CASSPRGLEQYF
- TRBJ1-4 - TRBV2 TGTGCCAGCTCGGACAGTAATGAAAAACTGTTTTTT CASSDSNEKLFF
- TRBJ2-7 many TRBV6-5 TGTGCCAGCCGAACAGTCAGGTCCTACGAGCAGTACTTC CASRTVRSYEQYF
- TRBJ1-1 - TRBV5-4 TGTGCCAGCAGCTTGTCCGGCAGGGGGAACACTGAAGCTTTCTTT CASSLSGRGNTEAFF
- TRBJ1-1 - TRBV6-5 TGTGCCAGCAGTTACTCCCGGACACGGACGAACACTGAAGCTTTCTTT CASSYSRTRTNTEAFF
TRBD1 TRBJ1-1 - TRBV11-3 TGTGCCAGCAGCTTAGGACAGGGGGGAATGAACACTGAAGCTTTCTTT CASSLGQGGMNTEAFF
TRBD2 TRBJ2-1 - TRBV19 TGTGCCAGTAGTATAGATAGGACTAGCGGGGGGGACAATGAGCAGTTCTTC CASSIDRTSGGDNEQFF
TRBD1 TRBJ1-2 - TRBV10-3 TGTGCCGCGACCGGGGACAGTAACTATGGCTACACCTTC CAATGDSNYGYTF
TRBD1 TRBJ2-7 - TRBV10-3 TGTGCCATCAGGGGGGACAGGGGCTACGAGCAGTACTTC CAIRGDRGYEQYF
- TRBJ2-4 - TRBV4-1 TGCGCCAGCAGCCAAGCTCCGCTAGCGCAGTTAGCCAAAAACATTCAGTACTTC CASSQAPLAQLAKNIQYF
- TRBJ1-4 few TRBV6-6 TGTGCCAGCAGTGTGACAGGCCGAGATGAAAAACTGTTTTTT CASSVTGRDEKLFF
- TRBJ1-1 - TRBV29-1 TGCAGCGTGGTAGGGGATTGGGTTGAAGCTTTCTTT CSVVGDWVEAFF
- TRBJ1-2 few TRBV18 TGTGCCAGCTCACGGGCCGGGACACAATATGGCTACACCTTC CASSRAGTQYGYTF
- TRBJ1-3 - TRBV18 TGTGCCAGCTCACCACGGACATTAACCTCTGGAAACACCATATATTTT CASSPRTLTSGNTIYF
- TRBJ1-6 once TRBV15 TGTGCCACCAGCAGCAAACACGGGAGGCATTCACCCCTCCACTTT CATSSKHGRHSPLHF
TRBD1 TRBJ1-1 - TRBV3-1/TRBV3-2 TGTGCCAGCAGTCCCGGACAGGGGGACACTGAAGCTTTCTTT CASSPGQGDTEAFF
- TRBJ2-1 - TRBV6-5 TGTGCCAGCAGTTACCGGGGTAAGCGGAACAATGAGCAGTTCTTC CASSYRGKRNNEQFF
TRBD2 TRBJ2-7 - TRBV9 TGTGCCAGCAGCCCGGGGACTAGCGGCTACGAGCAGTACTTC CASSPGTSGYEQYF
TRBD1 TRBJ1-1 - TRBV11-2 TGTGCCAGCAGCTTGGCAGGGGGGCGAAGGGAAGCTTTCTTT CASSLAGGRREAFF
TRBD1 TRBJ2-5 - TRBV11-3 TGTGCCAGCAGCTTAGGGGGACAGGAGGAGACCCAGTACTTC CASSLGGQEETQYF
- TRBJ1-1 - TRBV21-1 TGTGCCAGCACCTGGGGAGGGTACTTGATGAACACTGAAGCTTTCTTT CASTWGGYLMNTEAFF
- TRBJ1-5 - TRBV5-4 TGTGCCAGCAGCCACTCGGGGGATCAGCCCCAGCATTTT CASSHSGDQPQHF
TRBD1 TRBJ1-3 few TRBV12-3/TRBV12-4 TGTGCCAGCAGCCCGGGACAGGGCAACACCATATATTTT CASSPGQGNTIYF
TRBD1 TRBJ2-7 - TRBV5-1 TGCGCCAGCAGCGTGACAGGGGGGTCCTACGAGCAGTACTTC CASSVTGGSYEQYF
- TRBJ2-3 once TRBV2 TGTGCCAGCAATTTTGCCGGTCCCACAGATACGCAGTATTTT CASNFAGPTDTQYF
- TRBJ2-1 - TRBV9 TGTGCCAGCTCCATAATCGGGGTAAACAATGAGCAGTTCTTC CASSIIGVNNEQFF
TRBD1 TRBJ1-1 - TRBV7-9 TGTGCCAGCAGCGCGACGGGACAGGGGCTGAACACTGAAGCTTTCTTT CASSATGQGLNTEAFF
- TRBJ1-2 - TRBV3-1/TRBV3-2 TGTGCCAGCAGTTTAGGACAGACCTACTACACCTTC CASSLGQTYYTF
TRBD1 TRBJ1-2 few TRBV6-5 TGTGCCAGCAGTTACGAGGGACAGGGGCATGGCTACACCTTC CASSYEGQGHGYTF
- TRBJ2-5 - TRBV7-9 TGTGCCAGCAGCGCACTCGGAGAAGAGACCCAGTACTTC CASSALGEETQYF
- TRBJ2-7 - TRBV12-3/TRBV12-4 TGTGCCAGCAGCAAAGATCGGGGGTACGAGCAGTACTTC CASSKDRGYEQYF
- TRBJ1-5 - TRBV19 TGTGCCAGTACTACTCCTGGTCAGCCCCAGCATTTT CASTTPGQPQHF
- TRBJ2-1 - TRBV6-6 TGTGCCAGCAGTTACTCGACGGGAATATACAATGAGCAGTTCTTC CASSYSTGIYNEQFF
- TRBJ2-3 once TRBV7-9 TGTGCCAGCAGCTTCCCGTTCACAGATACGCAGTATTTT CASSFPFTDTQYF
- TRBJ1-5 - TRBV6-6 TGTGCCAGCGCGGCTCAGGGCGACAATCAGCCCCAGCATTTT CASAAQGDNQPQHF
TRBD1 TRBJ2-7 - TRBV5-1 TGCGCCAGCAGCGCCGACAGGGACCTCTACGAGCAGTACTTC CASSADRDLYEQYF
TRBD1 TRBJ1-6 - TRBV11-3 TGTGCCAGCAGCCCGAGGGACAGTCGATATTCACCCCTCCACTTT CASSPRDSRYSPLHF
- TRBJ1-4 - TRBV18 TGTGCCAGCTCACCCGACAGGACTAATGAAAAACTGTTTTTT CASSPDRTNEKLFF